What follows describes a single T cell receptor (beta chain). Its antigen is not identified. This sample was included in a study of breast tumors, draining lymph nodes, adjacent tissues. Overall study findings and caveats: Findings are consistent with lymph node origin and intratumoral expansion of most tumor T cells.

One entry per CDR3 protein, called by TCRdb with MiXCR from the multiplex PCR reads. The sample has 20,000 to 25,000 distinct CDR3 sequences, roughly 32% seen once. The CDR3 is 17 amino acids. The V and J ends lost 4 bases and 3 bases respectively, with 21 bases between them. CDR1 MNHNS and CDR2 SASEGT come from the germline V gene. The sample was breast tumor tissue. The chain is built from TRBV6-1 and TRBJ2-5, with D perhaps matching TRBD1 (6 bases). This sequence was found in a female donor with breast cancer. Some clones in this sample may be carry-over from other donors' samples. CDR3: CASSARFGRGVEETQYF. CDR3 DNA: TGTGCCAGCAGTGCCCGGTTTGGCAGGGGAGTCGAAGAGACCCAGTACTTC.